This T cell receptor beta chain was recovered during a study of cytomegalovirus exposure and HLA in healthy donors. PCR employed 60 Vbeta and 13 Jbeta primers. TCRdb's copy holds only in-frame clones and misses some; the assay was immunoSEQ multiplex PCR. The sample has 170,000 or so clones; around four fifths are singletons. V lost 4 bases to trimming and J lost 0 bases; unmatched junction nucleotides: 4. CDR3 length equals 16 residues. Germline-derived CDR1 and CDR2 are ENHRY and SYGVKD. The chain couples TRBV10-3 to TRBJ2-4, with 9 bases identical to TRBD2. The sample taken for sequencing was PBMCs. This receptor was identified in a woman in her sixties in good health and CMV-seropositive. CDR3 loop: CAISGSSGIAKNIQYF. The CDR3 DNA is TGTGCCATCAGTGGCTCTAGCGGGATAGCCAAAAACATTCAGTACTTC.